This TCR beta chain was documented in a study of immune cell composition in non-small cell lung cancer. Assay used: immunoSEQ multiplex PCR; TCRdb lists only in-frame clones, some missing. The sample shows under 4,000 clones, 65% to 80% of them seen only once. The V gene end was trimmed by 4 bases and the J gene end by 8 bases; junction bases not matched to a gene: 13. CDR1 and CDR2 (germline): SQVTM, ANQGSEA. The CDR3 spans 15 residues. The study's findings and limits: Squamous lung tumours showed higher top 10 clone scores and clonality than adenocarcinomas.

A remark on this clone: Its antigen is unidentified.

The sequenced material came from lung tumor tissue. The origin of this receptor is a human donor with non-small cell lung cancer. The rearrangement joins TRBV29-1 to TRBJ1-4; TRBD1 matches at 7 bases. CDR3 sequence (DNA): TGCAGCGTTGGATCGACAGGGCATAACATAGAAAAACTGTTTTTT. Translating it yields CSVGSTGHNIEKLFF.